This entry concerns a single T cell receptor (beta chain). This record belongs to a study of immune evolution from preneoplasia to lung adenocarcinoma. Premalignant or tumor cells were enriched by macro-dissection after pathologic assessment. Profiling relied on immunoSEQ multiplex PCR, and the TCRdb table lists in-frame clones only, not all of them. Among 20,000 or so clones listed, 75% were seen once. The CDR3 totals 13 residues. Germline V lookup: CDR1 SNHLY, CDR2 FYNNEI. V was shortened by 4 bases and J by 7 bases, with 10 bases between the two germline ends. The sample was FFPE invasive lung adenocarcinoma tissue. V and J are TRBV2 and TRBJ2-2; unclear D gene. The receptor was isolated from a person aged 60 to 70 with lung adenocarcinoma. The CDR3 DNA sequence: TGTGCCAGCAGTGCCCTAGAGGTCGGGGAGCTGTTTTTT. Protein product: CASSALEVGELFF.